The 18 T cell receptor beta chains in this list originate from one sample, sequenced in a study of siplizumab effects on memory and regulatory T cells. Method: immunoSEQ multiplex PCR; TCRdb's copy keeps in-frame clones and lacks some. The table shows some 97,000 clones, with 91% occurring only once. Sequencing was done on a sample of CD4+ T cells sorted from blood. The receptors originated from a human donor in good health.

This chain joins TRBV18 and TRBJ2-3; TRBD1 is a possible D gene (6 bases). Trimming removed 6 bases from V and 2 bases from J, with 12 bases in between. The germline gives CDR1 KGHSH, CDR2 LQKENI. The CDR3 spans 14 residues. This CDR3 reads CASSSRQATDTQYF. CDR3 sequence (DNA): TGTGCCAGCTCTTCAAGACAGGCCACAGATACGCAGTATTTT. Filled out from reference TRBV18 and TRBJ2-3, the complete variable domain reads NAGVMQNPRHLVRRRGQEARLRCSPMKGHSHVYWYRQLPEEGLKFMVYLQKENIIDESGMPKERFSAEFPKEGPSILRIQQVVRGDSAAYFCASSSRQATDTQYFGPGTRLTVL.

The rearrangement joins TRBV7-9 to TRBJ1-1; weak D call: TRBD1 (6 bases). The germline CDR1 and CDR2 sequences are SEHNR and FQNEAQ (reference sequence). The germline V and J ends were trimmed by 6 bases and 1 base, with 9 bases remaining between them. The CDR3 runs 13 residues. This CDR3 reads CASRAQGNTEAFF. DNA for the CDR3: TGTGCCAGCAGGGCACAGGGGAACACTGAAGCTTTCTTT.

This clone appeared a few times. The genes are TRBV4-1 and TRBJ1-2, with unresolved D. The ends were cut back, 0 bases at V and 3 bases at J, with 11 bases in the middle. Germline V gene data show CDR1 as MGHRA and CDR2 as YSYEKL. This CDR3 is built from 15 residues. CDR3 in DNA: TGCGCCAGCAGCCAAGACCTTCATAAGCACTATGGCTACACCTTC. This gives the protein CASSQDLHKHYGYTF.

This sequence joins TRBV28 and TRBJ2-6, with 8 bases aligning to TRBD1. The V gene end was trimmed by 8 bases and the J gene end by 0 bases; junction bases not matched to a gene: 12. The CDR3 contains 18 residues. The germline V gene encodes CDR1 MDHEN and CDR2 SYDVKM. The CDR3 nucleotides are TGTGCCAGCTGCCGTGGTGACAGGGGTGTCTCTGGGGCCAACGTCCTGACTTTC. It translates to CASCRGDRGVSGANVLTF.

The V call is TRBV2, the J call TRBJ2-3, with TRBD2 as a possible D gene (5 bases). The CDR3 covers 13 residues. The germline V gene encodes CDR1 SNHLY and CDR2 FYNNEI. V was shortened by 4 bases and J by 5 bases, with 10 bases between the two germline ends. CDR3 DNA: TGTGCCAGCAGTGGCCTAGCCATAGATACGCAGTATTTT. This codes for CASSGLAIDTQYF.

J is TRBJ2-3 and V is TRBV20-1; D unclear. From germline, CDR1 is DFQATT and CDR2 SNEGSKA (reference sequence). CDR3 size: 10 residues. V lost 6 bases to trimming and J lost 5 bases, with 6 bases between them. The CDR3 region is CSANLDTQYF. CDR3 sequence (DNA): TGCAGTGCCAACTTAGATACGCAGTATTTT.

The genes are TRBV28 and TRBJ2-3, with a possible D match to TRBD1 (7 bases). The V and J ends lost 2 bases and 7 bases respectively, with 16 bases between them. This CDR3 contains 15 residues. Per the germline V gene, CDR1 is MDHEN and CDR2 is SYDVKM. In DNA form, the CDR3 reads TGTGCCAGCAGTTTAGGAGGGGGCGGTGCAAATACGCAGTATTTT. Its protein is CASSLGGGGANTQYF.

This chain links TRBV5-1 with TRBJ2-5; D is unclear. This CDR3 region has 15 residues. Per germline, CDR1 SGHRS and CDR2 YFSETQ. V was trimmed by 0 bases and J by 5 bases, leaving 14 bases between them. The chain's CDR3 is CASSLGSLGGETQYF. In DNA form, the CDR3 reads TGCGCCAGCAGCTTGGGGTCCCTAGGTGGGGAGACCCAGTACTTC.

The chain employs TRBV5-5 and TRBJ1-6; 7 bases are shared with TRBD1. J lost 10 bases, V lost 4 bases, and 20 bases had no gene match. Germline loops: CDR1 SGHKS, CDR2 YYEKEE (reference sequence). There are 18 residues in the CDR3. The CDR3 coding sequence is TGTGCCAGCAGCCCCCACCAATGGGATACAGGGGCAAGATCACCCCTCCACTTT. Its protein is CASSPHQWDTGARSPLHF.

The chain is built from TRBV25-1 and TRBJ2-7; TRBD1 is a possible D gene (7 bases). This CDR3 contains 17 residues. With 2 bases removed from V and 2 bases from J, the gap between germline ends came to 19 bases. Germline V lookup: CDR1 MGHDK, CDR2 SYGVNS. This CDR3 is CASSEPVGGDRAYEQYF. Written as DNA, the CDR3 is TGTGCCAGCAGTGAACCTGTAGGCGGGGACAGAGCCTACGAGCAGTACTTC.

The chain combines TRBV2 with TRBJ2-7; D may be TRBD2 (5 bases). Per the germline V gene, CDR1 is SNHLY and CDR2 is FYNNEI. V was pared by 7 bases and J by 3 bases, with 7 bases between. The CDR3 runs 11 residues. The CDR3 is CASTGGYEQYF. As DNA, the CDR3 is TGTGCCAGCACCGGAGGCTACGAGCAGTACTTC.

The CDR3 bases are TGCGCCAGCAGCTTGGCCGGGGGGTCCACCTACAATGAGCAGTTCTTC. Translating it yields CASSLAGGSTYNEQFF. The rearrangement uses TRBV5-1 and TRBJ2-1; 7 bases line up with TRBD2. The V and J ends lost 0 bases and 2 bases, in that order; junction bases with no gene match: 5. This CDR3 comprises 16 residues. Germline CDR1 and CDR2: SGHRS and YFSETQ. Full variable domain (missing parts from reference TRBV5-1 and TRBJ2-1): KAGVTQTPRYLIKTRGQQVTLSCSPISGHRSVSWYQQTPGQGLQFLFEYFSETQRNKGNFPGRFSGRQFSNSRSEMNVSTLELGDSALYLCASSLAGGSTYNEQFFGPGTRLTVL.

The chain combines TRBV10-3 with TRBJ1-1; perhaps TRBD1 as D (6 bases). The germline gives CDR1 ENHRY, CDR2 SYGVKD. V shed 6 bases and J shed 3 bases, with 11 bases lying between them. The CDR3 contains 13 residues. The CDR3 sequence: CAIRIQGYTEAFF. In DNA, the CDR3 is TGTGCCATCAGAATCCAGGGGTACACTGAAGCTTTCTTT.

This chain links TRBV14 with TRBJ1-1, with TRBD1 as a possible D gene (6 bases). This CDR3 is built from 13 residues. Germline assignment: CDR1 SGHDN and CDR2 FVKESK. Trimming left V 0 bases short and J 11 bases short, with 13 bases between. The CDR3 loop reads CASSQDLAGAAFF. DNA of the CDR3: TGTGCCAGCAGCCAAGATCTTGCGGGGGCCGCTTTCTTT.

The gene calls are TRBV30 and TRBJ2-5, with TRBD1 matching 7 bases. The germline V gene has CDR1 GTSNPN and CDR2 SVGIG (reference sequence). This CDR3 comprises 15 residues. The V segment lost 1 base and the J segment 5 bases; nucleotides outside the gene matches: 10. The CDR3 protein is CAWSAIRGFGETQYF. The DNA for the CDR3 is TGTGCCTGGAGTGCGATCAGGGGGTTCGGCGAGACCCAGTACTTC. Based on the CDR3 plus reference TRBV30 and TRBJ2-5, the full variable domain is SQTIHQWPATLVQPVGSPLSLECTVEGTSNPNLYWYRQAAGRGLQLLFYSVGIGQISSEVPQNLSASRPQDRQFILSSKKLLLSDSGFYLCAWSAIRGFGETQYFGPGTRLLVL.

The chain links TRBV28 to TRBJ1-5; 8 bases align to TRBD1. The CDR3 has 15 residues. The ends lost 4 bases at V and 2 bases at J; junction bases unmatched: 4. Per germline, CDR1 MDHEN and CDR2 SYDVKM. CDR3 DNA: TGTGCCAGCAGTTCACAGGGGGGCCGCAATCAGCCCCAGCATTTT. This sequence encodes CASSSQGGRNQPQHF.

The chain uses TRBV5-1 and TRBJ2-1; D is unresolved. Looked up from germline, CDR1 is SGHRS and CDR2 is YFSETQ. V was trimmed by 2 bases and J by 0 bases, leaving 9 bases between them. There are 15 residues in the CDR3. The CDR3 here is CASSLHPSSYNEQFF. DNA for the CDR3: TGCGCCAGCAGCTTACACCCAAGCTCCTACAATGAGCAGTTCTTC.

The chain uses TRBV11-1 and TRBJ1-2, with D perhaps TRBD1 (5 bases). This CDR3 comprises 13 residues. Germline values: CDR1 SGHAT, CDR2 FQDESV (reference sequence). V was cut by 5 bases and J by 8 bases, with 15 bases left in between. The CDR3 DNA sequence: TGTGCCAGCAGCCTCTCCGGGACGGGAGGCTACACCTTC. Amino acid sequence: CASSLSGTGGYTF.